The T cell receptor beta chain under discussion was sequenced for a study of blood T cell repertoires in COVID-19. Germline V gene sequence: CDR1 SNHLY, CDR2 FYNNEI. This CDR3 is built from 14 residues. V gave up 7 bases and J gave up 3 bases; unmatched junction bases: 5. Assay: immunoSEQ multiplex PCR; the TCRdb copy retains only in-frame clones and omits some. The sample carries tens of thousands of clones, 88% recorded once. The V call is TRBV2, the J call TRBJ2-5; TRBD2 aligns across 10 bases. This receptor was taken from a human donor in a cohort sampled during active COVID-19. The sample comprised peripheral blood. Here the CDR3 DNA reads TGTGCCAGCAAGTGGCTAGCGGGGGAAGAGACCCAGTACTTC. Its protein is CASKWLAGEETQYF.